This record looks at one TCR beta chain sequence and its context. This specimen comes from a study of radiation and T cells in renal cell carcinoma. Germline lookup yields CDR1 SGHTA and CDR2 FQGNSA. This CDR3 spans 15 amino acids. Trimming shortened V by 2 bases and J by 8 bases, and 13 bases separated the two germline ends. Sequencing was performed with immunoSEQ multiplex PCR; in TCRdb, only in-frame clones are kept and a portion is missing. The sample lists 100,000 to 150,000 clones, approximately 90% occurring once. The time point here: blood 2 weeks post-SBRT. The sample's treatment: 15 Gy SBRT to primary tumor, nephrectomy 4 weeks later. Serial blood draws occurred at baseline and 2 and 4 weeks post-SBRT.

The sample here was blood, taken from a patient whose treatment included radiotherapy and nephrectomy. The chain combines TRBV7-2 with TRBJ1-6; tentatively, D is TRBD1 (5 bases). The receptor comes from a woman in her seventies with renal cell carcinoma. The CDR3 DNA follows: TGTGCCAGCAGCTTAATGGGGGGGTTTGATTCACCCCTCCACTTT. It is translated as CASSLMGGFDSPLHF.